These 22 T cell receptor beta chains were all obtained from the same sample, sequenced in a study of blood T cell repertoires in COVID-19. TCRdb's table, derived via immunoSEQ multiplex PCR, lists solely in-frame clones and lacks some. The sample holds hundreds of thousands of clones, roughly four fifths seen once. The source material was PBMCs or T cells enriched from blood (not recorded which). Source of these receptors: a woman in her forties or fifties who had been exposed to COVID-19.

The chain is built from TRBV7-9 and TRBJ2-3; 11 nucleotides agree with TRBD2. V trimming: 5 bases; J trimming: 5 bases; junction bases outside the gene matches: 12. CDR1 and CDR2 from the germline V gene are SEHNR and FQNEAQ (reference sequence). The CDR3 length is 17 residues. This chain's CDR3 is CASSRVTTSGVVDTQYF. CDR3 DNA: TGTGCCAGCAGCCGAGTGACGACTAGCGGGGTAGTAGATACGCAGTATTTT.

The chain employs TRBV27 and TRBJ1-2, with D perhaps TRBD1 (6 bases). V shed 6 bases and J shed 2 bases, with 16 bases lying between them. This CDR3 region has 15 residues. Germline V CDR1 and CDR2: MNHEY, SMNVEV (reference sequence). CDR3 nucleotide sequence: TGTGCCAGCAGATCGAGCAGGGGCCCAAACTATGGCTACACCTTC. Amino acids: CASRSSRGPNYGYTF.

The chain combines TRBV11-2 with TRBJ1-6; 7 bases are shared with TRBD1. CDR3 length: 14 amino acids. V gave up 5 bases and J gave up 9 bases; unmatched junction bases: 7. The V gene's germline CDR1 is SGHAT and CDR2 FQNNGV. The CDR3 loop reads CASSTGTVISPLHF. In nucleotides, the CDR3 is TGTGCCAGCAGCACCGGGACAGTAATTTCACCCCTCCACTTT.

The V gene is TRBV10-3, the J gene TRBJ1-5; TRBD1 matches at 7 bases. V shed 5 bases, J shed 7 bases, and the junction held 8 bases outside the gene matches. CDR1 is ENHRY, CDR2 SYGVKD, per germline. The CDR3 runs to 14 residues. CDR3 nucleotides: TGTGCCATCAGTAACAGGGGAAGAGACCAGCCCCAGCATTTT. Protein: CAISNRGRDQPQHF.

This clone was seen at least ten times. The V and J genes are TRBV10-1 and TRBJ1-1; possible D gene TRBD1, 5 bases. The germline CDR1 and CDR2 sequences are WNHNN and SYGVQD (reference sequence). CDR3 length equals 13 residues. V lost 3 bases, J lost 5 bases, and 10 bases lay in between. CDR3 coding DNA: TGCGCCAGCAGTGAAGGGGTGGGAACTGAAGCTTTCTTT. Translating gives CASSEGVGTEAFF.

The chain recombines TRBV4-3 with TRBJ2-7, with D tentatively TRBD2 (6 bases). CDR1 and CDR2 (germline): LGHNA, YSLEER. V lost 1 base and J lost 5, with 18 bases in between. The CDR3 spans 16 residues. The CDR3 loop reads CASSQVAPGLAHEQYF. In nucleotides, the CDR3 is TGCGCCAGCAGCCAAGTCGCCCCGGGACTCGCGCACGAGCAGTACTTC.

The CDR3 here is CASSRTGTGKETQYF. CDR3 DNA sequence: TGTGCCAGCAGCCGGACCGGGACAGGGAAGGAGACCCAGTACTTC. The rearrangement links TRBV7-2 to TRBJ2-5; 9 bases are a match to TRBD1. Germline CDR1 reads SGHTA; CDR2 reads FQGNSA. This CDR3 region has 15 residues. The junction had 9 bases not matched to a gene; V was cut back by 5 bases and J by 5 bases.

This sequence joins TRBV11-2 and TRBJ2-5, with a weak D call TRBD2 (6 bases). Trimming took off 0 bases at V and 4 bases at J, with 15 bases between the two ends. The CDR3 is 16 amino acids. CDR1 and CDR2 from the germline V gene are SGHAT and FQNNGV. DNA for the CDR3: TGTGCCAGCAGCTTAGACACTAGCTTTCCCGGAGAGACCCAGTACTTC. The encoded protein is CASSLDTSFPGETQYF. Variable domain in full (rest from reference TRBV11-2 and TRBJ2-5): EAGVAQSPRYKIIEKRQSVAFWCNPISGHATLYWYQQILGQGPKLLIQFQNNGVVDDSQLPKDRFSAERLKGVDSTLKIQPAKLEDSAVYLCASSLDTSFPGETQYFGPGTRLLVL.

This rearrangement joins TRBV2 to TRBJ1-6; 11 positions match TRBD1. The CDR3 consists of 14 residues. Germline lookup yields CDR1 SNHLY and CDR2 FYNNEI. With V trimmed by 7 bases and J by 7 bases, 3 bases remained unmatched. The CDR3 nucleotides read TGTGCCAGCAAGAGGGACAGGGGGAATTCACCCCTCCACTTT. Translating gives CASKRDRGNSPLHF. Full variable domain (missing parts from reference TRBV2 and TRBJ1-6): EPEVTQTPSHQVTQMGQEVILRCVPISNHLYFYWYRQILGQKVEFLVSFYNNEISEKSEIFDDQFSVERPDGSNFTLKIRSTKLEDSAMYFCASKRDRGNSPLHFGNGTRLTVT.

The chain couples TRBV15 to TRBJ1-1, with D unclear. The germline V gene encodes CDR1 LNHNV and CDR2 YYDKDF (reference sequence). The CDR3 sequence is 15 residues long. The V end was cut by 5 bases, the J end by 0 bases, with 13 bases between. In DNA, the CDR3 is TGTGCCACCAGCGCGAGACTGATAATGAACACTGAAGCTTTCTTT. This sequence encodes CATSARLIMNTEAFF.

V usage is TRBV12-5 and J usage is TRBJ1-6; 9 positions agree with TRBD1. The junction had 4 bases not matched to a gene; V was cut back by 6 bases and J by 7 bases. The CDR3 length is 14 residues. CDR1 and CDR2 (germline): LGHNT, FRNRAP. The CDR3 DNA reads TGTGCTAGTGGCCAGGGACAGGGCAATTCACCCCTCCACTTT. Translated: CASGQGQGNSPLHF.

The chain combines TRBV15 with TRBJ2-1; TRBD2 matches at 13 bases. This CDR3 has 16 amino acids. V dropped 5 bases and J dropped 4; count of bases not matched to a gene: 5. Germline CDR1 and CDR2: LNHNV and YYDKDF (reference sequence). This chain's CDR3 is CATSEGLAGRYNEQFF. DNA of the CDR3: TGTGCCACCAGCGAGGGACTAGCGGGGAGGTACAATGAGCAGTTCTTC.

The chain is built from TRBV7-9 and TRBJ2-2; D is perhaps TRBD1 (5 bases). Germline V gives CDR1 SEHNR, CDR2 FQNEAQ (reference sequence). The V end was cut by 5 bases, the J end by 4 bases, with 26 bases between. The CDR3 sequence is 19 residues long. CDR3 loop: CASSPNRVGAAFVTGELFF. The CDR3 region has the DNA TGTGCCAGCAGCCCCAACCGGGTTGGGGCAGCCTTTGTCACCGGGGAGCTGTTTTTT.

The CDR3 reads CASSYGQGEGSPLHF. CDR3 bases: TGTGCCAGCAGCTACGGACAGGGGGAAGGTTCACCCCTCCACTTT. The V and J genes are TRBV2 and TRBJ1-6, with 10 bases matching TRBD1. Germline V gene lookup returns CDR1 SNHLY and CDR2 FYNNEI. V was pared by 6 bases and J by 9 bases, with 8 bases of the junction left unmatched. The CDR3 has 15 amino acids.

The chain employs TRBV7-2 and TRBJ2-3; TRBD2 matches at 7 bases. Germline values: CDR1 SGHTA, CDR2 FQGNSA. This CDR3 has 13 residues. J was trimmed by 4 bases and V by 5 bases; bases with no gene match: 3. The CDR3 DNA follows: TGTGCCAGCAGCCCGGCGGGGGCAGATACGCAGTATTTT. Translation: CASSPAGADTQYF.

The genes are TRBV28 and TRBJ2-5; 7 nucleotides align to TRBD2. V lost 6 bases and J lost 5; bases outside the gene matches: 12. CDR3 length equals 15 residues. From germline, CDR1 is MDHEN and CDR2 SYDVKM. In DNA form, the CDR3 reads TGTGCCAGCAGCCAAACGGGGGGAACTTGGGAGACCCAGTACTTC. It translates to CASSQTGGTWETQYF. The entire variable domain, with the rest obtained from reference TRBV28 and TRBJ2-5, is as follows: DVKVTQSSRYLVKRTGEKVFLECVQDMDHENMFWYRQDPGLGLRLIYFSYDVKMKEKGDIPEGYSVSREKKERFSLILESASTNQTSMYLCASSQTGGTWETQYFGPGTRLLVL.

The rearrangement uses TRBV5-1 and TRBJ2-3; the match to TRBD2 covers 9 bases. The germline gives CDR1 SGHRS, CDR2 YFSETQ. With 4 bases clipped from V and 10 bases from J, the junction kept 10 bases outside the gene matches. This CDR3 is built from 14 residues. The CDR3 region has the DNA TGCGCCAGCAGCAGGGCGGGGGGGCCAGAGTCGCAGTATTTT. Translation: CASSRAGGPESQYF.

The rearrangement joins TRBV25-1 to TRBJ1-1; D unclear. There are 11 residues in the CDR3. Germline loops: CDR1 MGHDK, CDR2 SYGVNS. V was cut by 2 bases and J by 7 bases, with 5 bases left in between. The CDR3 sequence is CASSEISEAFF. The DNA for the CDR3 is TGTGCCAGCAGTGAAATCAGTGAAGCTTTCTTT.

The rearrangement uses TRBV18 and TRBJ2-7, with 10 nucleotides matching TRBD1. The CDR3 extends over 15 amino acids. J lost 1 base, V lost 4 bases, and 4 bases had no gene match. From germline, CDR1 is KGHSH and CDR2 LQKENI. CDR3 loop: CASSLDRGSSYEQYF. The CDR3 region has the DNA TGTGCCAGCTCACTGGACAGGGGGAGTTCCTACGAGCAGTACTTC.

The chain recombines TRBV19 with TRBJ2-7, with D perhaps matching TRBD2 (5 bases). There are 14 residues in the CDR3. The V gene lost 2 bases and the J gene lost 4 bases, with 12 bases spanning the gap. In germline, CDR1 is LNHDA, CDR2 SQIVND (reference sequence). The CDR3 here is CASSITHGGYEQYF. For the CDR3, the DNA is TGTGCCAGTAGTATAACCCATGGCGGGTACGAGCAGTACTTC.

The chain is built from TRBV19 and TRBJ1-1; no definite D call. From germline, CDR1 is LNHDA and CDR2 SQIVND (reference sequence). This CDR3 contains 17 residues. Trimming shortened V by 5 bases and J by 7 bases, and 26 bases separated the two germline ends. The CDR3 DNA reads TGTGCCAGTAGTGGGCGAGGCTGGTCGGGGTTGATCAGTGAAGCTTTCTTT. It encodes CASSGRGWSGLISEAFF.

J is TRBJ2-3 and V is TRBV7-2; TRBD2 matches 7 bases. Trimming removed 3 bases from V and 2 bases from J; junction bases left unmatched: 5. Germline V gives CDR1 SGHTA, CDR2 FQGNSA. The CDR3 totals 15 residues. CDR3 sequence: CASSLGRGVTDTQYF. The CDR3 DNA sequence: TGTGCCAGCAGCTTGGGACGGGGGGTCACAGATACGCAGTATTTT.